The 23 T cell receptor beta chains presented below share a single source sample, sequenced in a study of control samples from healthy donors and cancer patients. The repertoire was sequenced with immunoSEQ multiplex PCR; TCRdb's copy has only in-frame clones and lacks some. The table shows almost 85,000 clones, with 84% occurring only once. The specimen sequenced was PBMCs. These receptors were taken from a man in his sixties with head and neck cancer.

The gene calls are TRBV11-2 and TRBJ2-7; 9 bases map to TRBD2. After removal of 0 bases from V and 6 bases from J, the junction contained 9 bases not matched to a gene. Germline CDR1 is SGHAT and CDR2 is FQNNGV. The CDR3 spans 16 residues. As DNA, the CDR3 is TGTGCCAGCAGCTTAGACGTAGCGGGAGCATCCGGCGAGCAGTACTTC. It specifies CASSLDVAGASGEQYF.

This clone has only a few counts. The chain recombines TRBV24-1 with TRBJ2-3; 10 bases fit TRBD2. This CDR3 comprises 19 residues. Germline values: CDR1 KGHDR, CDR2 SFDVKD. V lost 3 bases and J lost 0; bases outside the gene matches: 11. This chain's CDR3 is CATSDVSLAGALSTDTQYF. DNA for the CDR3: TGTGCCACCAGTGATGTTAGTCTAGCGGGAGCGTTGAGCACAGATACGCAGTATTTT.

This clone has a single count. The J gene is TRBJ2-2, the V gene TRBV27; D gene uncertain. V lost 4 bases and J lost 1, with 13 bases in between. The CDR3 is 16 residues long. Germline CDR1 is MNHEY and CDR2 is SMNVEV (reference sequence). The CDR3 sequence: CASSSPRWENTGELFF. The CDR3, as DNA: TGTGCCAGCAGTTCCCCCCGGTGGGAGAACACCGGGGAGCTGTTTTTT.

The chain uses TRBV10-1 and TRBJ1-4, with 9 bases matching TRBD1. V gave up 8 bases and J gave up 3 bases; unmatched junction bases: 13. Germline CDR1 reads WNHNN; CDR2 reads SYGVQD (reference sequence). The CDR3 spans 17 residues. As DNA, the CDR3 is TGCGCCAGCTCTCCCGGGACAGGGAGCGACGCTAATGAAAAACTGTTTTTT. This encodes CASSPGTGSDANEKLFF.

The CDR3, as DNA: TGCGCCAGCAGTGATTTTGCCACGGGAGAAAAACTGTTTTTT. Protein: CASSDFATGEKLFF. This sequence joins TRBV10-1 and TRBJ1-4; D not certain. The germline V and J ends were trimmed by 3 bases and 8 bases, with 13 bases remaining between them. This CDR3 is 14 amino acids long. Germline CDR1 and CDR2: WNHNN and SYGVQD (reference sequence).

The rearrangement links TRBV18 to TRBJ2-1, with 9 bases fitting TRBD2. V lost 3 bases and J lost 1; bases outside the gene matches: 4. Looked up from germline, CDR1 is KGHSH and CDR2 is LQKENI. The CDR3 contains 16 residues. The CDR3, as DNA: TGTGCCAGCTCACCTTTAGCGGGGGCGTCCTACAATGAGCAGTTCTTC. It yields the protein CASSPLAGASYNEQFF. Variable domain in full (rest from reference TRBV18 and TRBJ2-1): NAGVMQNPRHLVRRRGQEARLRCSPMKGHSHVYWYRQLPEEGLKFMVYLQKENIIDESGMPKERFSAEFPKEGPSILRIQQVVRGDSAAYFCASSPLAGASYNEQFFGPGTRLTVL.

The CDR3 bases are TGCGCCAGCAGCTTGTCATGGCAGATCTACAATGAGCAGTTCTTC. Its translation is CASSLSWQIYNEQFF. The chain has TRBV5-1 and TRBJ2-1; no clear D. This CDR3 is built from 15 residues. In germline, CDR1 is SGHRS, CDR2 YFSETQ. Trimming took 1 base from V and 3 from J, leaving 11 bases between them.

The chain links TRBV7-2 to TRBJ2-3; 8 bases fit TRBD2. The CDR3 has 16 residues. Germline-derived CDR1 and CDR2 are SGHTA and FQGNSA. J lost 6 bases, V lost 1 base, and 9 bases had no gene match. CDR3 nucleotides: TGTGCCAGCAGCTTAGGTGGACTAGCAGTCCACGATACGCAGTATTTT. It is translated as CASSLGGLAVHDTQYF.

The gene calls are TRBV6-5 and TRBJ1-2; D is possibly TRBD1 (5 bases). V lost 11 bases and J 7 bases, leaving 20 bases between the germline ends. The CDR3 sequence is 13 residues long. Germline-derived CDR1 and CDR2 are MNHEY and SVGAGI. CDR3 in DNA: TGTGCCGCGACTCGGGGGACGTTTGGTGGCTACACCTTC. This gives the protein CAATRGTFGGYTF.

The chain carries TRBV5-4 and TRBJ1-2, with TRBD1 identical over 7 bases. This CDR3 has 15 residues. J lost 0 bases, V lost 1 base, and 3 bases had no gene match. Germline V gene data show CDR1 as SGHNT and CDR2 as YYREEE (reference sequence). CDR3 nucleotide sequence: TGTGCCAGCAGCTTGAACAGGGGCTCTAACTATGGCTACACCTTC. It encodes CASSLNRGSNYGYTF.

V and J are TRBV29-1 and TRBJ1-1, with no clear D. The germline gives CDR1 SQVTM, CDR2 ANQGSEA. The CDR3 is made up of 14 amino acids. V shed 5 bases and J shed 7 bases, with 20 bases lying between them. CDR3 bases: TGCAGCGTTAGTTCCAGCCTCGGCCACCTTGAAGCTTTCTTT. Amino acids: CSVSSSLGHLEAFF.

The chain couples TRBV6-5 to TRBJ1-3; unclear D gene. The germline CDR1 and CDR2 sequences are MNHEY and SVGAGI. V shed 6 bases and J shed 0 bases, with 9 bases lying between them. There are 14 residues in the CDR3. Here the CDR3 reads CASSRRGSGNTIYF. CDR3 coding DNA: TGTGCCAGCAGCCGTCGGGGCTCTGGAAACACCATATATTTT.

The rearrangement uses TRBV3-1 (or the pseudogene TRBV3-2) and TRBJ2-5, with D perhaps being TRBD1 or TRBD2 (5 bases each). The CDR3 spans 13 residues. Trimming took off 1 base at V and 4 bases at J, with 7 bases between the two ends. Per the germline V gene, CDR1 is LGHDT and CDR2 is YNNKEL (reference sequence). CDR3 in DNA: TGTGCCAGCAGCCAAGGGGACGGAGAGACCCAGTACTTC. Its protein is CASSQGDGETQYF.

This clone was found a few times. The chain carries TRBV6-5 and TRBJ1-2; 7 bases line up with TRBD1. In germline, CDR1 is MNHEY, CDR2 SVGAGI. The length of the CDR3 is 14 residues. The V gene end was trimmed by 4 bases and the J gene end by 3 bases; junction bases not matched to a gene: 5. The DNA for the CDR3 is TGTGCCAGCAGTTTAGCCGGGACAGACTATGGCTACACCTTC. It translates to CASSLAGTDYGYTF.

This clone has only a few counts. This rearrangement joins TRBV9 to TRBJ2-7; D remains ambiguous. Trimming left V 0 bases short and J 1 base short, with 8 bases between. The CDR3 is 14 residues long. In germline, CDR1 is SGDLS, CDR2 YYNGEE. The CDR3 DNA follows: TGTGCCAGCAGCGTAGAGGGTGATTCCTACGAGCAGTACTTC. This sequence encodes CASSVEGDSYEQYF.

V is TRBV19 and J is TRBJ2-3, with 8 bases matching TRBD2. Trimming at V came to 5 bases and at J to 6 bases, leaving 7 bases not matched to a gene. From germline, CDR1 is LNHDA and CDR2 SQIVND (reference sequence). This CDR3 contains 14 residues. As DNA, the CDR3 is TGTGCCAGTAGTTCGAGCGGGAGTGGGGATACGCAGTATTTT. This gives the protein CASSSSGSGDTQYF.

V usage is TRBV5-4 and J usage is TRBJ2-1; possibly TRBD1 or TRBD2 for D (5 bases each). The CDR3 has 15 amino acids. The germline V and J ends were trimmed by 4 bases and 5 bases, with 16 bases remaining between them. The germline V gene encodes CDR1 SGHNT and CDR2 YYREEE (reference sequence). CDR3 sequence reads: CASSPRDPTHNEQFF. As DNA, the CDR3 is TGTGCCAGCAGCCCCAGGGACCCAACCCACAATGAGCAGTTCTTC.

V is TRBV11-2 and J is TRBJ1-1; no reliable D call. V shed 4 bases and J shed 6 bases, with 12 bases lying between them. The CDR3 has 13 amino acids. Germline lookup yields CDR1 SGHAT and CDR2 FQNNGV. The chain's CDR3 is CASSSDEYAEAFF. DNA of the CDR3: TGTGCCAGCAGCTCAGATGAGTACGCTGAAGCTTTCTTT.

The chain joins TRBV9 to TRBJ1-4; D may be TRBD1 (6 bases). CDR3 length: 18 amino acids. V dropped 0 bases and J dropped 3 bases, with 18 bases sitting between them. Germline CDR1 is SGDLS and CDR2 is YYNGEE. This CDR3 is CASSVGLLTGKANEKLFF. The DNA for the CDR3 is TGTGCCAGCAGCGTAGGATTATTGACAGGCAAGGCTAATGAAAAACTGTTTTTT.

The chain joins TRBV18 to TRBJ1-2; D gene uncertain. V was cut by 1 base and J by 6 bases, with 18 bases left in between. Germline lookup yields CDR1 KGHSH and CDR2 LQKENI. This CDR3 spans 16 amino acids. Here the CDR3 reads CASSPQTLIRGHGYTF. DNA of the CDR3: TGTGCCAGCTCACCACAGACTCTGATACGAGGCCATGGCTACACCTTC.

This clone was counted once. V is TRBV25-1 and J is TRBJ1-4; 7 bases match TRBD1. The germline V gene encodes CDR1 MGHDK and CDR2 SYGVNS. The CDR3 consists of 16 residues. V trimming: 3 bases; J trimming: 8 bases; junction bases outside the gene matches: 12. For the CDR3, the DNA is TGTGCCAGCAGTGACCCTTCCAGGGGGTTGTGGGAAAAACTGTTTTTT. Translating gives CASSDPSRGLWEKLFF.

The V gene is TRBV12-5, the J gene TRBJ1-1; D might be TRBD1 (6 bases). Germline CDR1 reads LGHNT; CDR2 reads FRNRAP. Trimming shortened V by 3 bases and J by 5 bases, and 16 bases separated the two germline ends. The CDR3 has 15 residues. The CDR3 region is CASGFLPTGGTEAFF. The CDR3 DNA follows: TGTGCTAGTGGTTTTTTACCGACAGGCGGAACTGAAGCTTTCTTT. Full variable domain (missing parts from reference TRBV12-5 and TRBJ1-1): DARVTQTPRHKVTEMGQEVTMRCQPILGHNTVFWYRQTMMQGLELLAYFRNRAPLDDSGMPKDRFSAEMPDATLATLKIQPSEPRDSAVYFCASGFLPTGGTEAFFGQGTRLTVV.

V usage is TRBV29-1 and J usage is TRBJ1-2; tentative D call: TRBD1 (5 bases). Between the trimmed V and J ends, which lost 4 bases and 6 bases, there was a span of 18 bases. Germline CDR1 SQVTM, CDR2 ANQGSEA. The CDR3 runs 14 residues. The CDR3 spells CSVGWRGVVDGYTF. For the CDR3, the DNA is TGCAGCGTTGGATGGCGGGGGGTGGTGGATGGCTACACCTTC.